This entry lists 18 T cell receptor beta chains sequenced from one sample in a study of T cell responses to AZD1222 COVID-19 vaccine. The table came from immunoSEQ multiplex PCR; TCRdb's copy has only in-frame clones and leaves some out. The table has about 72,000 clones, 80% to 90% seen once; the top ten hold about 25%. The source was peripheral blood, collected on day 0 of AZD1222 vaccination. These receptors originate from an adult in good health.

The rearrangement links TRBV4-1 to TRBJ1-6; D may be TRBD1 (5 bases). V lost 3 bases to trimming and J lost 9 bases, with 12 bases between them. The CDR3 runs to 14 residues. Germline CDR1 MGHRA, CDR2 YSYEKL. The CDR3: CASSQVGERSPLHF. In DNA form, the CDR3 reads TGCGCCAGCAGCCAGGTGGGGGAACGTTCACCCCTCCACTTT.

The V call is TRBV4-2, the J call TRBJ1-2, with no clear D. Trimming removed 0 bases from V and 7 bases from J, with 9 bases in between. The CDR3 contains 13 residues. Germline V lookup: CDR1 LGHNA, CDR2 YNFKEQ. The CDR3 is CASSQETFGGYTF. The DNA of the CDR3 is TGTGCCAGCAGCCAAGAAACCTTTGGTGGCTACACCTTC.

The J gene is TRBJ1-4, the V gene TRBV29-1; D perhaps matches TRBD1 (5 bases). V was shortened by 4 bases and J by 0 bases, with 9 bases between the two germline ends. This CDR3 is built from 14 residues. CDR1 SQVTM and CDR2 ANQGSEA come from the germline V gene. The CDR3: CSVGDGTTNEKLFF. In DNA, the CDR3 is TGCAGCGTTGGGGACGGGACAACTAATGAAAAACTGTTTTTT.

V and J are TRBV6-5 and TRBJ2-7; TRBD1 is a possible D gene (5 bases). CDR1 is MNHEY and CDR2 is SVGAGI in the germline V gene. The CDR3 is 13 residues long. V was clipped by 11 bases and J by 0 bases, with 14 bases between them. The CDR3 is CASRRQSSYEQYF. CDR3 DNA sequence: TGTGCCTCACGGAGACAGAGCTCCTACGAGCAGTACTTC.

CDR3 DNA: TGTGCCAGCAGCAATCGGCGGGATACGCAGTATTTT. It yields the protein CASSNRRDTQYF. This sequence joins TRBV7-2 and TRBJ2-3; the D is unclear. CDR3 length: 12 residues. Germline V gene sequence: CDR1 SGHTA, CDR2 FQGNSA. V lost 5 bases, J lost 6 bases, and 9 bases lay in between.

This clone was seen only once. This rearrangement joins TRBV4-2 to TRBJ1-5; unclear D gene. V shed 0 bases and J shed 4 bases, with 1 base lying between them. CDR3 length: 12 residues. The germline V gene has CDR1 LGHNA and CDR2 YNFKEQ. In nucleotides, the CDR3 is TGTGCCAGCAGCCAAGAAAATCAGCCCCAGCATTTT. Its translation: CASSQENQPQHF.

The chain employs TRBV13 and TRBJ1-2; D remains ambiguous. Germline assignment: CDR1 PRHDT and CDR2 FYEKMQ (reference sequence). This CDR3 spans 13 amino acids. V was trimmed by 10 bases and J by 3 bases, leaving 15 bases between them. The CDR3 loop reads CATVRRGDYGYTF. In DNA, the CDR3 is TGTGCCACCGTACGCCGCGGAGACTATGGCTACACCTTC. The full variable domain, in which reference TRBV13 and TRBJ1-2 provide the parts outside the CDR3, is AAGVIQSPRHLIKEKRETATLKCYPIPRHDTVYWYQQGPGQDPQFLISFYEKMQSDKGSIPDRFSAQQFSDYHSELNMSSLELGDSALYFCATVRRGDYGYTFGSGTRLTVV.

The J gene is TRBJ2-3, the V gene TRBV4-3; D is possibly TRBD2 (7 bases). The V and J ends lost 1 base and 4 bases respectively, with 12 bases between them. CDR3 size: 15 residues. Germline assignment: CDR1 LGHNA and CDR2 YSLEER. The CDR3 here is CASSQALGGADTQYF. Written as DNA, the CDR3 is TGCGCCAGCAGCCAAGCCTTAGGGGGGGCAGATACGCAGTATTTT.

The chain combines TRBV18 with TRBJ1-2; TRBD1 agrees at 11 bases. Germline lookup yields CDR1 KGHSH and CDR2 LQKENI. V dropped 3 bases and J dropped 7; count of bases not matched to a gene: 4. CDR3 length: 14 residues. The CDR3 nucleotides read TGTGCCAGCTCACCGGGACAGGGGGAACCTGGCTACACCTTC. Residues: CASSPGQGEPGYTF.

The chain joins TRBV11-3 to TRBJ2-3, with a tentative D call TRBD1 (5 bases). The CDR3 totals 14 residues. From germline, CDR1 is SGHNT and CDR2 YENEEA. Deletions cut 0 bases from V and 8 bases from J, with 12 bases between. This chain's CDR3 is CASSLDPTDATQYF. The CDR3 nucleotides are TGTGCCAGCAGCTTAGACCCGACAGACGCTACGCAGTATTTT.

The chain couples TRBV6-5 to TRBJ1-5; no reliable D call. Trimming stripped 8 bases from V and 3 bases from J, with 5 bases between. The germline gives CDR1 MNHEY, CDR2 SVGAGI. The CDR3 extends over 11 amino acids. CDR3 nucleotide sequence: TGTGCCAGCGGCGACAATCAGCCCCAGCATTTT. Protein: CASGDNQPQHF.

The rearrangement uses TRBV12-3 or TRBV12-4 and TRBJ1-2; 7 bases map to TRBD1. This CDR3 comprises 12 residues. J gave up 8 bases and V 6 bases, and 6 bases lay outside the gene matches. CDR3 sequence: CASRKQGYGYTF. CDR3 bases: TGTGCCAGCAGGAAACAGGGGTACGGCTACACCTTC.

The chain couples TRBV23-1 to TRBJ1-6; D is ambiguous. TRBV23-1 is recorded as an ORF, its role being uncertain. The CDR3 covers 14 residues. V lost 10 bases to trimming and J lost 3 bases, with 13 bases between them. The CDR3 nucleotides are TGCGCCACCCCCTTAGGTAACTATAATTCACCCCTCCACTTT. It yields the protein CATPLGNYNSPLHF.

The V call is TRBV29-1, the J call TRBJ2-5; 8 nucleotides match TRBD2. From germline, CDR1 is SQVTM and CDR2 ANQGSEA. Trimming took 7 bases from V and 12 from J; bases not matched to a gene: 10. The CDR3 spans 11 residues. In nucleotides, the CDR3 is TGCAGCGCACGAGAGCGGGGGAAGGAGTACTTC. Translated, it gives CSARERGKEYF.

J is TRBJ2-1 and V is TRBV15, with D tentatively TRBD1 (5 bases). Per germline, CDR1 LNHNV and CDR2 YYDKDF (reference sequence). V was shortened by 8 bases and J by 4 bases, with 12 bases between the two germline ends. The CDR3 contains 13 residues. The CDR3 region has the DNA TGTGCCACCGAACGCAGGGATTACAATGAGCAGTTCTTC. Amino acid sequence: CATERRDYNEQFF. The full variable domain, with the rest looked up from reference TRBV15 and TRBJ2-1, is DAMVIQNPRYQVTQFGKPVTLSCSQTLNHNVMYWYQQKSSQAPKLLFHYYDKDFNNEADTPDNFQSRRPNTSFCFLDIRSPGLGDTAMYLCATERRDYNEQFFGPGTRLTVL.

The V gene is TRBV4-2, the J gene TRBJ2-1; 8 positions agree with TRBD2. The V and J ends lost 1 base and 8 bases, in that order; junction bases with no gene match: 13. Germline V gene lookup returns CDR1 LGHNA and CDR2 YNFKEQ. The CDR3 contains 17 residues. In nucleotides, the CDR3 is TGTGCCAGCAGCCAAGCCCTAAGACTTAGCGGGGTGGATGAGCAGTTCTTC. Translating gives CASSQALRLSGVDEQFF.

The chain recombines TRBV5-4 with TRBJ2-1; D possibly corresponds to TRBD1 (6 bases). V was pared by 0 bases and J by 6 bases, with 13 bases between. Germline V gene lookup returns CDR1 SGHNT and CDR2 YYREEE (reference sequence). The CDR3 has 15 amino acids. The CDR3 nucleotides are TGTGCCAGCAGCTTGGTTCAGGGGATTGGCAATGAGCAGTTCTTC. This codes for CASSLVQGIGNEQFF.

The chain has TRBV5-6 and TRBJ2-2; no clear D. The CDR3 totals 13 residues. Trimming stripped 4 bases from V and 6 bases from J, with 10 bases between. CDR1 and CDR2 from the germline V gene are SGHDT and YYEEEE. As DNA, the CDR3 is TGTGCCAGCAGCCCCTTGGACGCCGGGGAGCTGTTTTTT. It encodes CASSPLDAGELFF.